The T cell receptor (beta chain) described here comes from a study of CD4 and CD8 cells across lung adenocarcinoma regions. Donors had localized lung adenocarcinoma, a non-small cell lung cancer. V lost 9 bases and J lost 11; bases outside the gene matches: 21. Germline loops: CDR1 MNHNS, CDR2 SASEGT. The CDR3 covers 15 residues. TCRdb re-called the PCR reads through MiXCR, storing one row per CDR3 protein. This sample has about 6,800 distinct CDR3 sequences, with around half found just once. The V gene is TRBV6-1, the J gene TRBJ2-5; 7 nucleotides agree with TRBD1. This receptor was obtained from a male donor with lung adenocarcinoma. The CD4 and CD8 labels of this study may be unreliable. The sample taken for sequencing was CD8+ T cells from the center of a lung tumor. Here the CDR3 DNA reads TGTGCCAGGAGACAGGGTGGCCTAGCCCGAGATACGCAGTACTTC. Encoded protein: CARRQGGLARDTQYF.